The 10 T cell receptor beta chains below were found in one sample sequenced in a study of blood T cell repertoires in COVID-19. Assay used: immunoSEQ multiplex PCR; TCRdb lists only in-frame clones, some missing. The sample comprises about 100,000 clones, around 90% of which are singletons, and more than 1.5% rests with the top ten. Sequencing was done on a sample of peripheral blood. The receptors stem from a human donor with active COVID-19. The donor label of this sample is uncertain.

This chain uses TRBV12-5 with TRBJ1-4; D possibly corresponds to TRBD1 (6 bases). The CDR3 totals 14 residues. Trimming removed 5 bases from V and 7 bases from J, with 14 bases in between. From germline, CDR1 is LGHNT and CDR2 FRNRAP. DNA for the CDR3: TGTGCTAGTGGTCTGTCCGGGACAAGTGAAAAACTGTTTTTT. Protein sequence: CASGLSGTSEKLFF.

This sequence joins TRBV6-5 and TRBJ2-7, with 8 nucleotides matching TRBD1. The CDR3 runs 13 residues. V lost 6 bases, J lost 5 bases, and 6 bases stayed unmatched. Looked up from germline, CDR1 is MNHEY and CDR2 is SVGAGI. The CDR3 DNA follows: TGTGCCAGCAGAGGGACAGGTCAGGACGAGCAGTACTTC. Residues: CASRGTGQDEQYF.

The chain recombines TRBV11-2 with TRBJ2-1; possibly TRBD2 for D (6 bases). In germline, CDR1 is SGHAT, CDR2 FQNNGV. V was shortened by 7 bases and J by 10 bases, with 23 bases between the two germline ends. This CDR3 is 15 amino acids long. CDR3 DNA sequence: TGTGCCAGCACCTCCTCGGGAGAGGGGATTTGGGAGCAGTTCTTC. It translates to CASTSSGEGIWEQFF.

In its sample, this clone was seen a few times. The chain joins TRBV4-1 to TRBJ2-7; TRBD2 matches 8 bases. V was clipped by 0 bases and J by 3 bases; unmatched bases: 13. The germline V gene has CDR1 MGHRA and CDR2 YSYEKL. This CDR3 comprises 18 residues. The CDR3 nucleotides are TGCGCCAGCAGCCAAGATCAAGTGACGGCTGCGGGGGGCTACGAGCAGTACTTC. Protein sequence: CASSQDQVTAAGGYEQYF.

This chain's CDR3 is CASSVGTGKDEQYF. Written as DNA, the CDR3 is TGTGCCAGCAGCGTAGGGACAGGGAAGGACGAGCAGTACTTC. The V gene is TRBV6-5, the J gene TRBJ2-7, with 9 bases that match TRBD1. The CDR3 runs to 14 residues. Germline V gives CDR1 MNHEY, CDR2 SVGAGI. Unmatched junction bases numbered 8, after V lost 6 bases and J lost 5 bases.

The rearrangement uses TRBV6-5 and TRBJ1-2; D perhaps matches TRBD1 (6 bases). Germline values: CDR1 MNHEY, CDR2 SVGAGI. With 2 bases removed from V and 13 bases from J, the gap between germline ends came to 11 bases. CDR3 length: 11 amino acids. CDR3 residues: CASSYEGGSTF. DNA of the CDR3: TGTGCCAGCAGTTACGAAGGGGGATCCACCTTC.

The chain employs TRBV9 and TRBJ2-7; D gene uncertain. The CDR3 has 16 amino acids. Germline V CDR1 and CDR2: SGDLS, YYNGEE. Trimming took 4 bases from V and 6 from J, leaving 23 bases between them. Here the CDR3 reads CASSITPAATGSEQYF. The CDR3 coding sequence is TGTGCCAGCAGCATAACCCCCGCCGCAACCGGTTCCGAGCAGTACTTC.

The chain combines TRBV5-6 with TRBJ1-2; D is uncertain. Germline values: CDR1 SGHDT, CDR2 YYEEEE. The CDR3 extends over 13 amino acids. Trimming pared 3 bases from V and 0 bases from J, leaving 6 bases between. The CDR3 spells CASSSRSNYGYTF. In nucleotides, the CDR3 is TGTGCCAGCAGCTCCCGGTCTAACTATGGCTACACCTTC.

The chain recombines TRBV5-4 with TRBJ2-3, with 7 bases identical to TRBD2. CDR1 and CDR2 (germline): SGHNT, YYREEE (reference sequence). V shed 4 bases and J 2 bases; nucleotides not matched to a gene: 7. The CDR3 is 15 amino acids. CDR3 bases: TGTGCCAGCAGCCGAGCGGGACCTTCCACAGATACGCAGTATTTT. This translates into CASSRAGPSTDTQYF.

The V call is TRBV19, the J call TRBJ2-1, with 11 nucleotides matching TRBD1. The germline gives CDR1 LNHDA, CDR2 SQIVND (reference sequence). The CDR3 runs to 17 residues. Trimming took 2 bases from V and 7 from J; bases not matched to a gene: 10. CDR3 sequence: CASSIIPGQGAGNEQFF. CDR3 in DNA: TGTGCCAGTAGTATAATCCCCGGACAGGGGGCCGGGAATGAGCAGTTCTTC.